This T cell receptor beta chain was sequenced during a study of shared clonotypes between healthy human individuals. Each of the donors was a healthy adult who was HIV-negative and had not had a recent acute infection or vaccination. This CDR3 is built from 16 residues. The V segment lost 3 bases and the J segment 1 base; nucleotides outside the gene matches: 7. Produced via immunoSEQ multiplex PCR; TCRdb's table is partial and in-frame only. The repertoire includes about 2.4 million clones, roughly 93% of them detected once, and around 0.37% sits in the top ten. V gene TRBV6-7 combines with J gene TRBJ2-7; TRBD1 matches 9 bases. TRBV6-7 is classed as an ORF, of uncertain function. This TCR was recovered from a man aged 18 to 35 in good health. Some clones in this sample may be carry-over from other donors' samples. Sequencing was performed on naive CD4+ T cells from PBMCs. Subset here: CD45RA+ positively selected. CDR3 in amino acids: CASSYDPGQGSYEQYF. In DNA form, the CDR3 reads TGTGCCAGCAGTTATGATCCGGGACAGGGATCCTACGAGCAGTACTTC.